These 29 T cell receptor beta chains originate from one sample sequenced in a study of T cells in Graves' hyperthyroidism and ophthalmopathy. Amplification yielded TCR beta CDR3 regions, with RNA transcripts as the source. HTBI primers drove first-round RT-PCR of the TCR CDR3. TCRdb re-called the multiplex PCR reads through MiXCR, storing one row per CDR3 protein. The repertoire holds roughly 500,000 distinct CDR3 sequences, 40% to 50% seen once, with about 43% in the top ten. Sequencing was carried out using peripheral blood or thyroid tissue (not recorded which). These receptors came from an adult woman with Graves' disease, either hyperthyroidism or ophthalmopathy (not recorded which).

The CDR3 nucleotides are TGCAGTGCCGAGACAGGTGGCTACACCTTC. It codes for CSAETGGYTF. The gene calls are TRBV20-1 and TRBJ1-2; maybe TRBD1 (6 bases). Trimming removed 6 bases at V and 7 bases at J, with 9 bases between. CDR3 size: 10 residues. The V gene's germline CDR1 is DFQATT and CDR2 SNEGSKA (reference sequence).

This rearrangement joins TRBV12-3 or TRBV12-4 to TRBJ2-7; 7 positions match TRBD2. V lost 6 bases and J lost 5; bases outside the gene matches: 13. The CDR3 is made up of 15 amino acids. CDR3 loop: CASRPPRAGADEQYF. DNA for the CDR3: TGTGCCAGCAGACCCCCTAGGGCGGGAGCAGACGAGCAGTACTTC.

V and J are TRBV2 and TRBJ2-2; TRBD1 matches at 7 bases. Per the germline V gene, CDR1 is SNHLY and CDR2 is FYNNEI. The CDR3 has 15 amino acids. V dropped 3 bases and J dropped 1; count of bases not matched to a gene: 2. CDR3 in DNA: TGTGCCAGCAGTGACCGGACAGGGAACACCGGGGAGCTGTTTTTT. This sequence encodes CASSDRTGNTGELFF.

This clonotype has more than one count but fewer than ten. The V and J genes are TRBV19 and TRBJ1-5; D is possibly TRBD1 (5 bases). CDR3 length: 14 residues. From germline, CDR1 is LNHDA and CDR2 SQIVND (reference sequence). The ends were cut back, 7 bases at V and 3 bases at J, with 13 bases in the middle. The CDR3 here is CASTTGTYNQPQHF. DNA for the CDR3: TGTGCCAGTACCACCGGGACCTACAATCAGCCCCAGCATTTT.

In the case of this clonotype: Since the CDR3 does not end with the conserved phenylalanine or tryptophan, this likely comes from a read error. The DNA is omitted, as the CDR3 cannot be located on it reliably, and the CDR3 follows TCRdb's listing. The V gene is TRBV10-2, the J gene TRBJ2-6; the tabulated D call, TRBD2, remains unverified against the DNA. Germline CDR1 WSHSY, CDR2 SAAADI. The CDR3 region is 9 residues in length, termini included. Here the CDR3 reads CASRAGTSP.

V gene TRBV24-1 combines with J gene TRBJ2-7; D gene uncertain. CDR1 is KGHDR and CDR2 is SFDVKD in the germline V gene. With 3 bases removed from V and 4 bases from J, the gap between germline ends came to 9 bases. The CDR3 loop spans 13 amino acids. The CDR3 loop is CATSDRVTYEQYF. CDR3 sequence (DNA): TGTGCCACCAGTGATCGGGTGACTTACGAGCAGTACTTC.

This clonotype was recorded a few times. This chain uses TRBV3-1 with TRBJ1-2, with a weak D call TRBD1 (6 bases). V gave up 5 bases and J gave up 3 bases, with 10 bases separating them. The CDR3 is made up of 13 amino acids. Per germline, CDR1 LGHDT and CDR2 YNNKEL (reference sequence). The CDR3 loop reads CASSSGTYYGYTF. CDR3 nucleotides: TGTGCCAGCAGCTCCGGGACATACTATGGCTACACCTTC.

This clonotype has a handful of counts. The chain has TRBV25-1 and TRBJ2-2; D is uncertain. The CDR3 loop spans 10 amino acids. Germline loops: CDR1 MGHDK, CDR2 SYGVNS. V was pared by 8 bases and J by 13 bases, with 11 bases between. As DNA, the CDR3 is TGTGCCAGCCCTGATATATGGCTGTTTTTT. This translates into CASPDIWLFF.

The chain employs TRBV10-3 and TRBJ1-1, with D maybe TRBD1 (5 bases). The CDR3 is 13 residues long. V shed 4 bases and J shed 6 bases, with 12 bases lying between them. CDR1 is ENHRY and CDR2 is SYGVKD in the germline V gene. Here the CDR3 DNA reads TGTGCCATCAGTGGGGGGGGTATGGCTGAAGCTTTCTTT. It yields the protein CAISGGGMAEAFF.

The V call is TRBV6-1, the J call TRBJ2-7; TRBD1 is a possible D gene (5 bases). Germline CDR1 MNHNS, CDR2 SASEGT. Trimming cost V 9 bases and J 2 bases, with 11 bases left between them. This CDR3 is 12 amino acids long. CDR3 residues: CASRQSTYEQYF. The CDR3 DNA is TGTGCCAGTAGACAGAGCACCTACGAGCAGTACTTC.

The chain couples TRBV7-9 to TRBJ1-1, with 7 bases fitting TRBD1. The germline V gene has CDR1 SEHNR and CDR2 FQNEAQ (reference sequence). V gave up 4 bases and J gave up 7 bases; unmatched junction bases: 6. This CDR3 is 13 amino acids long. CDR3 sequence: CASSSVGTVEAFF. The DNA for the CDR3 is TGTGCCAGCAGCTCGGTCGGGACAGTTGAAGCTTTCTTT.

The CDR3 reads CASSLWSTTGELFF. The CDR3 coding sequence is TGCGCCAGCAGCTTGTGGTCCACCACCGGGGAGCTGTTTTTT. This chain uses TRBV5-1 with TRBJ2-2; D is unresolved. CDR3 size: 14 residues. V gave up 1 base and J gave up 4 bases, with 8 bases separating them. Germline CDR1 is SGHRS and CDR2 is YFSETQ.

This CDR3 is CASSHRDRVGEAFF. The DNA of the CDR3 is TGTGCCAGCAGCCACCGGGACAGGGTTGGTGAAGCTTTCTTT. J is TRBJ1-1 and V is TRBV7-9; TRBD1 matches 9 bases. CDR3 length: 14 amino acids. CDR1 and CDR2 (germline): SEHNR, FQNEAQ (reference sequence). Losses at the gene ends were 5 bases for V and 7 bases for J; bases not matched to a gene: 8.

Notes on this clonotype: Germline and junction disagree at one end, which may indicate a read error. V is TRBV10-3 and J is TRBJ1-5; possible D gene TRBD1, 5 bases. This CDR3 is built from 15 residues. Germline CDR1 is ENHRY and CDR2 is SYGVKD. This CDR3 reads CASSPRGGINQPQHF. DNA for the CDR3: TGTGCCAGCAGTCCCCGGGGGGGGATCAATCAGCCCCAGCATTTT.

This chain connects TRBV7-9 to TRBJ2-7; 9 positions match TRBD1. Trimming cost V 5 bases and J 3 bases; bases outside gene matches: 8. From germline, CDR1 is SEHNR and CDR2 FQNEAQ (reference sequence). The CDR3 has 15 amino acids. DNA of the CDR3: TGTGCCAGCAGCCCCGGACCGGGACAGGGCTACGAGCAGTACTTC. Protein sequence: CASSPGPGQGYEQYF.

On this clonotype itself: A read error may be the cause here, since a much bigger clone is one base away. In DNA form, the CDR3 reads TGTGCCAGCAGCCACCGGGACAGGAGCTACACCTTC. It specifies CASSHRDRSYTF. This chain joins TRBV7-9 and TRBJ1-2, with 8 nucleotides matching TRBD1. With 5 bases clipped from V and 9 bases from J, the junction kept 5 bases outside the gene matches. Germline CDR1 SEHNR, CDR2 FQNEAQ (reference sequence). The CDR3 extends over 12 amino acids.

The gene calls are TRBV6-5 and TRBJ1-2, with D perhaps matching TRBD1 (5 bases). Germline lookup yields CDR1 MNHEY and CDR2 SVGAGI. CDR3 length: 13 amino acids. Trimming removed 8 bases from V and 12 bases from J, with 22 bases in between. The CDR3 DNA is TGTGCCAGCTCACGCGGACAAACCTCTGGAAACACCTTC. Amino acid sequence: CASSRGQTSGNTF.

The chain uses TRBV7-2 and TRBJ1-1, with TRBD1 as a possible D gene (5 bases). Germline V CDR1 and CDR2: SGHTA, FQGNSA. The CDR3 spans 14 residues. V lost 5 bases to trimming and J lost 6 bases, with 16 bases between them. CDR3 loop: CASSLIRGAAEAFF. The CDR3 DNA reads TGTGCCAGCAGCCTTATTCGTGGGGCCGCTGAAGCTTTCTTT.

The CDR3 here is CSVDALGQVTGELFF. CDR3 DNA: TGCAGCGTTGATGCCTTGGGGCAGGTCACCGGGGAGCTGTTTTTT. The rearrangement links TRBV29-1 to TRBJ2-2; tentative D call: TRBD1 (5 bases). Germline loops: CDR1 SQVTM, CDR2 ANQGSEA. Trimming cost V 3 bases and J 4 bases, with 15 bases left between them. The CDR3 is 15 amino acids.

The CDR3 DNA reads TGTGCCAGCAGGGAATTCGACACTGAAGCTTTCTTT. It specifies CASREFDTEAFF. The chain combines TRBV2 with TRBJ1-1; D is uncertain. Deletions cut 6 bases from V and 3 bases from J, with 8 bases between. Per the germline V gene, CDR1 is SNHLY and CDR2 is FYNNEI. The CDR3 covers 12 residues.

The chain employs TRBV7-3 and TRBJ2-5, with D possibly TRBD2 on 6 matching bases. Trimming cost V 5 bases and J 4 bases, with 20 bases left between them. This CDR3 spans 16 amino acids. Germline values: CDR1 SGHTA, CDR2 FQGTGA. The chain's CDR3 is CASSPPVGGAGETQYF. The CDR3 DNA is TGTGCCAGCAGCCCCCCGGTAGGCGGGGCGGGAGAGACCCAGTACTTC.

J is TRBJ2-7 and V is TRBV6-5; the match to TRBD1 covers 7 bases. J gave up 2 bases and V 5 bases, and 6 bases lay outside the gene matches. This CDR3 has 14 residues. Germline CDR1 reads MNHEY; CDR2 reads SVGAGI. Here the CDR3 DNA reads TGTGCCAGCAGTGACGGACAGGAGCCCTACGAGCAGTACTTC. It translates to CASSDGQEPYEQYF.

This clonotype was detected many times. The chain joins TRBV15 to TRBJ2-6; D may be TRBD1 (6 bases). The CDR3 contains 13 residues. Germline V gives CDR1 LNHNV, CDR2 YYDKDF (reference sequence). The V and J ends lost 6 bases and 4 bases respectively, with 7 bases between them. The CDR3 region is CATRRGGANVLTF. CDR3 bases: TGTGCCACCAGGAGGGGGGGGGCCAACGTCCTGACTTTC.

This clonotype was detected once. The chain is built from TRBV14 and TRBJ2-7; 8 nucleotides line up with TRBD1. V was pared by 4 bases and J by 6 bases, with 8 bases of the junction left unmatched. Germline V gene sequence: CDR1 SGHDN, CDR2 FVKESK. This CDR3 region has 14 residues. The CDR3 protein is CASSPPGQVREQYF. The CDR3 coding sequence is TGTGCCAGCAGCCCCCCGGGACAGGTCCGCGAGCAGTACTTC.

In this sample, this clonotype turned up many times. The J gene is TRBJ2-5, the V gene TRBV7-9; 9 bases match TRBD2. J was trimmed by 3 bases and V by 4 bases; bases with no gene match: 6. This CDR3 spans 15 amino acids. In germline, CDR1 is SEHNR, CDR2 FQNEAQ (reference sequence). The CDR3 protein is CASSYRLAEEETQYF. The CDR3 nucleotides are TGTGCCAGCAGCTACCGACTAGCGGAGGAAGAGACCCAGTACTTC.

This sequence joins TRBV7-2 and TRBJ2-6, with TRBD1 matching 8 bases. After removal of 5 bases from V and 1 base from J, the junction contained 4 bases not matched to a gene. In germline, CDR1 is SGHTA, CDR2 FQGNSA. CDR3 length: 16 residues. The CDR3 DNA reads as TGTGCCAGCAGCCGACGACAGGGGTCTGGGGCCAACGTCCTGACTTTC. Residues: CASSRRQGSGANVLTF. Full variable domain (rest looked up from reference TRBV7-2 and TRBJ2-6): GAGVSQSPSNKVTEKGKDVELRCDPISGHTALYWYRQSLGQGLEFLIYFQGNSAPDKSGLPSDRFSAERTGGSVSTLTIQRTQQEDSAVYLCASSRRQGSGANVLTFGAGSRLTVL.

The chain uses TRBV3-1 and TRBJ1-1; perhaps TRBD1 as D (6 bases). Germline CDR1 is LGHDT and CDR2 is YNNKEL (reference sequence). The length of the CDR3 is 15 residues. The V end lost 7 bases, the J end lost 3 bases, and 18 bases lay between the germline ends. The CDR3: CASTRSGGLYTEAFF. CDR3 sequence (DNA): TGTGCCAGCACCCGATCCGGGGGGCTGTACACTGAAGCTTTCTTT.

This clonotype was counted at least ten times. The CDR3: CASSLSAGGKTQYF. The CDR3 DNA reads TGTGCCAGCAGCTTATCGGCAGGAGGAAAGACCCAGTACTTC. The chain is built from TRBV7-2 and TRBJ2-5, with D possibly TRBD2 on 5 matching bases. Trimming took 2 bases from V and 6 from J, leaving 13 bases between them. The CDR3 length is 14 residues. The germline CDR1 and CDR2 sequences are SGHTA and FQGNSA.

This clonotype has a single count. V usage is TRBV10-3 and J usage is TRBJ2-5, with D perhaps TRBD1 (7 bases). The CDR3 is 11 amino acids. Trimming removed 7 bases from V and 7 bases from J, with 10 bases in between. The germline gives CDR1 ENHRY, CDR2 SYGVKD. CDR3 DNA: TGTGCCATCACCAGGGGGGTGACCCAGTACTTC. It codes for CAITRGVTQYF.